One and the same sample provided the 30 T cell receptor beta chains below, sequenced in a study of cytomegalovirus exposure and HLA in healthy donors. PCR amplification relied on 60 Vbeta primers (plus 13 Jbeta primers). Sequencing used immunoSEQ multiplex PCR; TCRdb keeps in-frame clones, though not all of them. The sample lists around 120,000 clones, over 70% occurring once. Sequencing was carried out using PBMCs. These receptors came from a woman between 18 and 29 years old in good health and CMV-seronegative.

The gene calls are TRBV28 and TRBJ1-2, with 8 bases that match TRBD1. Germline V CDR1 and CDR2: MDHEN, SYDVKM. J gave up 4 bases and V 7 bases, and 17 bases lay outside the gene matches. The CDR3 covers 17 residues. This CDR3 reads CASNIGIPGQVLYGYTF. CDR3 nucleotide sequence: TGTGCCAGCAACATAGGGATCCCGGGACAGGTTCTCTATGGCTACACCTTC.

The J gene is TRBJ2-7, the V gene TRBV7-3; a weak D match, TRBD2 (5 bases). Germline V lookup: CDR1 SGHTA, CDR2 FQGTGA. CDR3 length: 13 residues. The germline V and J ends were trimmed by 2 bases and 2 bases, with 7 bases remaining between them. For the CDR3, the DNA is TGTGCCAGCAGCTTAGACGGGACCTACGAGCAGTACTTC. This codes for CASSLDGTYEQYF.

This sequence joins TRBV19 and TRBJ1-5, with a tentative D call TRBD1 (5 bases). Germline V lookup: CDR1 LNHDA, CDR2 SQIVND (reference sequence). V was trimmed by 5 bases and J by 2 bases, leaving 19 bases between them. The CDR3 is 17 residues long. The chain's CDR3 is CASSPQRRGRGNQPQHF. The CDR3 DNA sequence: TGTGCCAGTAGTCCCCAACGTCGGGGGAGAGGCAATCAGCCCCAGCATTTT.

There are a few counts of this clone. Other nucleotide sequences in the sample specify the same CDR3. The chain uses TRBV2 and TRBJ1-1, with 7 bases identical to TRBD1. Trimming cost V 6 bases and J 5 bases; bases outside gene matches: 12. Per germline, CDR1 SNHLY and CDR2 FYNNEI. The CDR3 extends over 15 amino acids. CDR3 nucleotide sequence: TGTGCCAGCAGCCCGAGACAGGGCGGGGTAACTGAAGCTTTCTTT. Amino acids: CASSPRQGGVTEAFF.

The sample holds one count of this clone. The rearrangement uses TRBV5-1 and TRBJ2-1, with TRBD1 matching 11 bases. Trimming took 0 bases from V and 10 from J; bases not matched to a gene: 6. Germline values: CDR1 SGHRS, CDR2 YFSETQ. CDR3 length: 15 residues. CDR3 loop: CASSLAGQGAGEQFF. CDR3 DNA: TGCGCCAGCAGCTTGGCCGGACAGGGGGCCGGGGAGCAGTTCTTC.

CDR3 in amino acids: CATSAPGQINEKLFF. The CDR3 DNA reads as TGTGCCACCAGCGCCCCCGGACAGATTAATGAAAAACTGTTTTTT. The J gene is TRBJ1-4, the V gene TRBV15; D may be TRBD1 (6 bases). CDR1 and CDR2 (germline): LNHNV, YYDKDF (reference sequence). This CDR3 spans 15 amino acids. V was clipped by 5 bases and J by 4 bases, with 14 bases between them.

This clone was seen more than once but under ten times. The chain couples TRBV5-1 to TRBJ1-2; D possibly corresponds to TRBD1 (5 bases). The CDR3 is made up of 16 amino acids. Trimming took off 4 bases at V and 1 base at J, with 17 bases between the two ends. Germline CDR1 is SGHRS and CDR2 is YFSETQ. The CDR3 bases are TGCGCCAGCAGCGAAATTCCTTGGGGCCTTAACTATGGCTACACCTTC. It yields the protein CASSEIPWGLNYGYTF.

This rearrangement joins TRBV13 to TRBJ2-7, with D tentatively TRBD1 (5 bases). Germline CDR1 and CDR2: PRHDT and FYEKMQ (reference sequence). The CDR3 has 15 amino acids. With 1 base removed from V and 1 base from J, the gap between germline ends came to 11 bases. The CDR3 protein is CASSLEGQVSYEQYF. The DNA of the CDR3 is TGTGCCAGCAGCTTAGAGGGGCAGGTTTCCTACGAGCAGTACTTC.

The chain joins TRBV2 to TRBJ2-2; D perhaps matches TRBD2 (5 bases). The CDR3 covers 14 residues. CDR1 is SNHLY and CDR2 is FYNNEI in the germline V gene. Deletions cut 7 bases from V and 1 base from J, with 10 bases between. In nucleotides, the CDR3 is TGTGCCAGCAACGGGGATAAGAACACCGGGGAGCTGTTTTTT. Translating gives CASNGDKNTGELFF.

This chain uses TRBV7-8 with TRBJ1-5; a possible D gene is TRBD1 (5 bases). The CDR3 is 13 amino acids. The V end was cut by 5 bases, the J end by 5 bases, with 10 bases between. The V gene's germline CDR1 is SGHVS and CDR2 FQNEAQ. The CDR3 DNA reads TGTGCCAGCAGCAAAGGGGCCGATCAGCCCCAGCATTTT. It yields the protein CASSKGADQPQHF. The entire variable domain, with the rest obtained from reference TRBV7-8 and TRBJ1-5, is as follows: GAGVSQSPRYKVAKRGQDVALRCDPISGHVSLFWYQQALGQGPEFLTYFQNEAQLDKSGLPSDRFFAERPEGSVSTLKIQRTQQEDSAVYLCASSKGADQPQHFGDGTRLSIL.

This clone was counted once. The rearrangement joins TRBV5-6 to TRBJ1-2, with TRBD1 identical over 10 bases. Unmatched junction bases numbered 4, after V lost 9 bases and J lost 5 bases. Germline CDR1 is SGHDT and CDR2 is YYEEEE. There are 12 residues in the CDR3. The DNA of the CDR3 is TGTGCCACCGTGGGACAGGGGTATGGCTACACCTTC. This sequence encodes CATVGQGYGYTF.

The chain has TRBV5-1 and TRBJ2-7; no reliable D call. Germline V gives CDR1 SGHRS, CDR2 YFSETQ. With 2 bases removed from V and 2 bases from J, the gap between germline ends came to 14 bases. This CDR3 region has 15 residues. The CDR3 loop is CASSFDGGPTYEQYF. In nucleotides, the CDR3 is TGCGCCAGCAGCTTTGACGGCGGCCCGACCTACGAGCAGTACTTC.

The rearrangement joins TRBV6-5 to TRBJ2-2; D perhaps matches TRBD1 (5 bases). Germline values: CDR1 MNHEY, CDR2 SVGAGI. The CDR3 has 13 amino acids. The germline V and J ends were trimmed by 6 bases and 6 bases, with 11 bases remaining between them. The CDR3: CASRLRQSGELFF. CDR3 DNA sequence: TGTGCCAGCAGACTAAGACAGTCCGGGGAGCTGTTTTTT.

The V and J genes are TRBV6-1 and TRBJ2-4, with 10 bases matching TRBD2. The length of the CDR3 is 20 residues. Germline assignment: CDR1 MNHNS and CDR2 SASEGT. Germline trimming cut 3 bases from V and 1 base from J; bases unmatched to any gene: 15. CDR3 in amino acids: CASSEGPGAGGPVAKNIQYF. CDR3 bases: TGTGCCAGCAGTGAGGGGCCTGGAGCGGGGGGGCCTGTGGCCAAAAACATTCAGTACTTC.

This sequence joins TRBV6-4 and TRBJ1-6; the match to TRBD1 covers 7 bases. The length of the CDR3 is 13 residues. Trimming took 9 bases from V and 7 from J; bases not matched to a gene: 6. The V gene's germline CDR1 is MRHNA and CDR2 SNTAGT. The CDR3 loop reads CARGTVENSPLHF. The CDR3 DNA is TGTGCCAGGGGGACAGTGGAAAATTCACCCCTCCACTTT.

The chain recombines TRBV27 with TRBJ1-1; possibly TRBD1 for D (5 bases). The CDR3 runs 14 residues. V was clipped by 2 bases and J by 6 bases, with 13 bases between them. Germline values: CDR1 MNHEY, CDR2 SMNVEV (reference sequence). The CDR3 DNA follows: TGTGCCAGCAGTTTAGTCCAGGGCGTCGCTGAAGCTTTCTTT. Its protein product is CASSLVQGVAEAFF.

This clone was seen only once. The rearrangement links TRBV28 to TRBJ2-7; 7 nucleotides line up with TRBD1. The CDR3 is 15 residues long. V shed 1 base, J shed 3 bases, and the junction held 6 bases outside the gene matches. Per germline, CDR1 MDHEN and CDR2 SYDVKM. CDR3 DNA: TGTGCCAGCAGTTTATCGACAGGGTATGTCTACGAGCAGTACTTC. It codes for CASSLSTGYVYEQYF.

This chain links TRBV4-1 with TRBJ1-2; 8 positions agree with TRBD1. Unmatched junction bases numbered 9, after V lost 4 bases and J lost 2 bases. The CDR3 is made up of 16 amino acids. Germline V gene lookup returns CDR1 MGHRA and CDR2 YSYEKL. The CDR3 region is CASSLKRAGGNYGYTF. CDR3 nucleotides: TGCGCCAGCAGCCTTAAGCGGGCAGGGGGCAACTATGGCTACACCTTC.

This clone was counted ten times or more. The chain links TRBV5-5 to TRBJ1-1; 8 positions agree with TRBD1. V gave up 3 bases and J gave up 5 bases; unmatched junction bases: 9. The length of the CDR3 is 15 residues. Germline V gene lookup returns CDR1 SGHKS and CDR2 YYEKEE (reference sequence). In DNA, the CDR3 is TGTGCCAGCAGCTCGGAATTACAGGGGGGGACTGAAGCTTTCTTT. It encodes CASSSELQGGTEAFF.

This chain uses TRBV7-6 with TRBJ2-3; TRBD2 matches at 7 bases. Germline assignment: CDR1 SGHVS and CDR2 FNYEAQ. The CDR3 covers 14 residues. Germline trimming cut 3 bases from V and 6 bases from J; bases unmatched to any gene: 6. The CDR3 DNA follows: TGTGCCAGCAGCTTGGGGGGGGTAGGGGATACGCAGTATTTT. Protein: CASSLGGVGDTQYF. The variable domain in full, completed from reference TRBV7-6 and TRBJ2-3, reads GAGVSQSPRYKVTKRGQDVALRCDPISGHVSLYWYRQALGQGPEFLTYFNYEAQQDKSGLPNDRFSAERPEGSISTLTIQRTEQRDSAMYRCASSLGGVGDTQYFGPGTRLTVL.

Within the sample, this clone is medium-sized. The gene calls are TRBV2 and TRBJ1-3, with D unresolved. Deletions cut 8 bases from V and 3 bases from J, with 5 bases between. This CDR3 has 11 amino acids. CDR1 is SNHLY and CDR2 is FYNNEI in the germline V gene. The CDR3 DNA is TGTGCCAGCTCGTTTGGAAACACCATATATTTT. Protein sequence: CASSFGNTIYF.

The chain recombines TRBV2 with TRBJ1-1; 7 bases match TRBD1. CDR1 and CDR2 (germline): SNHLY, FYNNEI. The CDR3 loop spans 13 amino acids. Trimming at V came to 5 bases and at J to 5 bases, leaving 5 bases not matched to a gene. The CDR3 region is CASSRQGRTEAFF. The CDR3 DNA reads TGTGCCAGCAGTCGACAGGGCCGGACTGAAGCTTTCTTT.

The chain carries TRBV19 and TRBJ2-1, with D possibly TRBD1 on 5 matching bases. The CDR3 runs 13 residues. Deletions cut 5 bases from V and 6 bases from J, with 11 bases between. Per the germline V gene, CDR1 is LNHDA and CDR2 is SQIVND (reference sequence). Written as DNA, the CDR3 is TGTGCCAGTAGTGCAGGGTACGGCAATGAGCAGTTCTTC. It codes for CASSAGYGNEQFF.

As DNA, the CDR3 is TGCGCCAGCAGCCAGAGCAGGGACAGGGGAATCACTGAAGCTTTCTTT. It specifies CASSQSRDRGITEAFF. The chain combines TRBV4-1 with TRBJ1-1; 10 nucleotides match TRBD1. V shed 3 bases and J 4 bases; nucleotides not matched to a gene: 8. The length of the CDR3 is 16 residues. Germline assignment: CDR1 MGHRA and CDR2 YSYEKL.

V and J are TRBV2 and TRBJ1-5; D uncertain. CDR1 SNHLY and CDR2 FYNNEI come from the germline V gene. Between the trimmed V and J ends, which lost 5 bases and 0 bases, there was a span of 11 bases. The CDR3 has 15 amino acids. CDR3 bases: TGTGCCAGCAGTTTGACAAGAGATAGCAATCAGCCCCAGCATTTT. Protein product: CASSLTRDSNQPQHF. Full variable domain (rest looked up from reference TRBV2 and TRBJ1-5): EPEVTQTPSHQVTQMGQEVILRCVPISNHLYFYWYRQILGQKVEFLVSFYNNEISEKSEIFDDQFSVERPDGSNFTLKIRSTKLEDSAMYFCASSLTRDSNQPQHFGDGTRLSIL.

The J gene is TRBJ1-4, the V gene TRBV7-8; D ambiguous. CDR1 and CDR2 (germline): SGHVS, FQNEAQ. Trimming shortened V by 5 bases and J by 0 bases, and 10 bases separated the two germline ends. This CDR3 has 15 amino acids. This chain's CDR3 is CASSRGFATNEKLFF. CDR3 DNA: TGTGCCAGCAGCCGGGGATTTGCAACTAATGAAAAACTGTTTTTT.

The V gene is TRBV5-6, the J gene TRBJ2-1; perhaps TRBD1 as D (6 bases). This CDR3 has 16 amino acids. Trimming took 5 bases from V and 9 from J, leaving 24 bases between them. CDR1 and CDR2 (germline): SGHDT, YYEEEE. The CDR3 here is CASRPQAGVPYGEQFF. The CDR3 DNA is TGTGCCAGCAGACCGCAGGCAGGGGTCCCTTATGGTGAGCAGTTCTTC. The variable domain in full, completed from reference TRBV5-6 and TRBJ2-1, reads DAGVTQSPTHLIKTRGQQVTLRCSPKSGHDTVSWYQQALGQGPQFIFQYYEEEERQRGNFPDRFSGHQFPNYSSELNVNALLLGDSALYLCASRPQAGVPYGEQFFGPGTRLTVL.

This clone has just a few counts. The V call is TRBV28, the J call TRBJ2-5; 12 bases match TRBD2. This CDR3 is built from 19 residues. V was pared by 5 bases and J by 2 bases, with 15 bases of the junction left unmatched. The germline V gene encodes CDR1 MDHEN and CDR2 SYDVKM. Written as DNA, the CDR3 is TGTGCCAGCAGTATACTTTCGACAGGACTAGCGGGGAGTCAAGAGACCCAGTACTTC. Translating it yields CASSILSTGLAGSQETQYF. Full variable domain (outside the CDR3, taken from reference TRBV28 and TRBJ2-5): DVKVTQSSRYLVKRTGEKVFLECVQDMDHENMFWYRQDPGLGLRLIYFSYDVKMKEKGDIPEGYSVSREKKERFSLILESASTNQTSMYLCASSILSTGLAGSQETQYFGPGTRLLVL.

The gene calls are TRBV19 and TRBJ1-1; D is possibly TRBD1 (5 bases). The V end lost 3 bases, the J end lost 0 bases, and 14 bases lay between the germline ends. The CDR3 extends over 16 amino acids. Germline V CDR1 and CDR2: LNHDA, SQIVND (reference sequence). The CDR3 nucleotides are TGTGCCAGTAGTATCGGGGGGGGTTCTATGAACACTGAAGCTTTCTTT. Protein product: CASSIGGGSMNTEAFF.

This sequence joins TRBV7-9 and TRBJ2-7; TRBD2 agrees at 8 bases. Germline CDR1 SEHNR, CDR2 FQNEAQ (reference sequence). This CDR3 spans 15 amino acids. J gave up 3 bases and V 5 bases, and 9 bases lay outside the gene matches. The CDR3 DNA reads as TGTGCCAGCAGCGCCCCCGGGGGGGCGGTCTACGAGCAGTACTTC. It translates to CASSAPGGAVYEQYF.